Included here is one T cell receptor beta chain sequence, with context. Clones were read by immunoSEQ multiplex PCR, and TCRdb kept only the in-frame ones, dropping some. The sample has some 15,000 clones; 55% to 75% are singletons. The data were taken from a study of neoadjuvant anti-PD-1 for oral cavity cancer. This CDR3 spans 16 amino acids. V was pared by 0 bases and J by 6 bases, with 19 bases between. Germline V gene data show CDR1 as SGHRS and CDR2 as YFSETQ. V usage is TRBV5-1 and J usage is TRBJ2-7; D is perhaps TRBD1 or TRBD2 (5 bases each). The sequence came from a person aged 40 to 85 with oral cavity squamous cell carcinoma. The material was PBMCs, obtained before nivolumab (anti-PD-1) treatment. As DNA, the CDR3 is TGCGCCAGCAGCTTGGCGGGACCACTTAACCGGGGCGAGCAGTACTTC. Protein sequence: CASSLAGPLNRGEQYF.